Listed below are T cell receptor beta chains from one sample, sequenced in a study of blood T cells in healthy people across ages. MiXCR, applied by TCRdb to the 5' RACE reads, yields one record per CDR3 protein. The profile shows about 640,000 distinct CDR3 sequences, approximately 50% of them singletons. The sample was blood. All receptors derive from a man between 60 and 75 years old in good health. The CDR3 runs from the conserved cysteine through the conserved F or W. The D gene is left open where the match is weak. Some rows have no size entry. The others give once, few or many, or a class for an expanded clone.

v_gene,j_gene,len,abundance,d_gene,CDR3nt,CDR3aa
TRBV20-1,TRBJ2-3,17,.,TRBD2,TGCAGTGCTAGAGACCTTAGCGGGAAAACTATCACAGATACGCAGTATTTT,CSARDLSGKTITDTQYF
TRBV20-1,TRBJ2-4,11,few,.,TGCAGTGCTAGGTGGAGAAACATTCAGTACTTC,CSARWRNIQYF
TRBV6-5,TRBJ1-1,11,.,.,TGTGCCAGCCGAGGGATGGCTGAAGCTTTCTTT,CASRGMAEAFF
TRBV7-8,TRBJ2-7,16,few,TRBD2,TGTGCCAGCAGCCCCTACCGACTAGCGGGGGGGTACGAGCAGTACTTC,CASSPYRLAGGYEQYF
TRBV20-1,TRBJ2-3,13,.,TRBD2,TGCAGTGCTAGAGTAGGACTAGGAGGTACGCAGTATTTT,CSARVGLGGTQYF
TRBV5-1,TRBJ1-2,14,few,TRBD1,TGCGCCAGCAGCTTGGTGGGACAGTCGGGCGGCTACACCTTC,CASSLVGQSGGYTF
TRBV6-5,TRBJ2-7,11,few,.,TGTGCCAGCAGTAACCAGGGAAAGCAGTACTTC,CASSNQGKQYF
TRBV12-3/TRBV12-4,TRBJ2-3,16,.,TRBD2,TGTGCCAGCAACCTAGGGACTAGCGGGAGCACAGATACGCAGTATTTT,CASNLGTSGSTDTQYF
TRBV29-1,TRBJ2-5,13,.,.,TGCAGCGTCCGACGGGGATTAGGGGAGACCCAGTACTTC,CSVRRGLGETQYF
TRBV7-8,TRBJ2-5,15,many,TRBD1,TGTGCCAGCAGCCCTCCCGGGACAGGGACGGAGACCCAGTACTTC,CASSPPGTGTETQYF
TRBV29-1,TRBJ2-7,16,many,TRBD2,TGCAGCGTTGAAGGTCTGGCGGGGAGCGGGGACTACGAGCAGTACTTC,CSVEGLAGSGDYEQYF
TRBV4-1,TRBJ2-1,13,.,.,TGCGCCAGCAGCTACGGCAAACTCAGTGAGCAGTTCTTC,CASSYGKLSEQFF
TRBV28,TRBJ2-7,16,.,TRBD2,TGTGCCAGCAGTTTCCCCCCTAGCGGGGGCCTCTACGAGCAGTACTTC,CASSFPPSGGLYEQYF
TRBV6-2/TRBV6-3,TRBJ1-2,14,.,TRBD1,TGTGCCAGCAGTTACTCTTCAGGGGGCGGCGGCTACACCTTC,CASSYSSGGGGYTF
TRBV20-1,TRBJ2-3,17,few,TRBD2,TGCAGTGCTGGAGATGGCGCTAGCGGGGGCCCCACAGATACGCAGTATTTT,CSAGDGASGGPTDTQYF
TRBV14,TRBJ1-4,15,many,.,TGTGCCAGCAGCCTCCAACAGAGAACAAATGAAAAACTGTTTTTT,CASSLQQRTNEKLFF
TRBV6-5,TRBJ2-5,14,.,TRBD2,TGTGCCAGCAGAGAGACAGCGGGGGGGGAGACCCAGTACTTC,CASRETAGGETQYF
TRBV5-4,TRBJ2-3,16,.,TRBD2,TGTGCCAGCAGCTTGACTAGCGGGGCGAACACAGATACGCAGTATTTT,CASSLTSGANTDTQYF
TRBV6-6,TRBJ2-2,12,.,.,TGTGCCGGCAGTCCTCAGGTTGGGGAGCTGTTTTTT,CAGSPQVGELFF
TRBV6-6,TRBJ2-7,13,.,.,TGTGCCAGCTGCGGGACAGAGACCTACGAGCAGTACTTC,CASCGTETYEQYF
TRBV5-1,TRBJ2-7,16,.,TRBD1,TGCGCCAGCAGCCCTCTTCTAACAGGGGGCGGGTACGAGCAGTACTTC,CASSPLLTGGGYEQYF
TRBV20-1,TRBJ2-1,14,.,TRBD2,TGCAGTGCGGCTATTAGCGGGGGGATCGATGAGCAGTTCTTC,CSAAISGGIDEQFF
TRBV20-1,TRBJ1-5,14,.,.,TGCAGTGCCACCGGGAGCAGAAGCAATCAGCCCCAGCATTTT,CSATGSRSNQPQHF
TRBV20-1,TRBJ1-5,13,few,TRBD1,TGCAGTGCCCTAACGGGGACAGATCAGCCCCAGCATTTT,CSALTGTDQPQHF
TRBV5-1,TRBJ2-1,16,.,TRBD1,TGCGCCAGCAACTTGGCAACGACAGGGTTGCGCAATGAGCAGCTCTTC,CASNLATTGLRNEQLF
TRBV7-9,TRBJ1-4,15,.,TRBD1,TGTGCCAGCAGCTCGCAGGGACAGCAGAATGAAAAACTGTTTTTT,CASSSQGQQNEKLFF
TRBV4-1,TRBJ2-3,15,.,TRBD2,TGCGCCAGCAGGACTAGCGGGGTGGGGGCAGATACGCAGTATTTT,CASRTSGVGADTQYF
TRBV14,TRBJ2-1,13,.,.,TGTGCCAGCAGCCAAGTTACACACAATGAGCAGTTCTTC,CASSQVTHNEQFF
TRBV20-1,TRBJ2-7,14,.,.,TGCAGTGCTAGACCAACGGGGGCATCCTACGAGCAGTACTTC,CSARPTGASYEQYF
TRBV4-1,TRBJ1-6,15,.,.,TGCGCCAGCAGCCAAGTACCCCTCCGGAATTCACCCCTCCACTTT,CASSQVPLRNSPLHF
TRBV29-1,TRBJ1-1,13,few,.,TGCAGCGTGTCCGGGGGGCCAAACACTGAAGCTTTCTTT,CSVSGGPNTEAFF
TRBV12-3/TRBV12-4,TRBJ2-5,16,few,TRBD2,TGTGCCAGCAGCCTGGGCCGGACTAGCGCCAAAGAGACCCAGTACTTC,CASSLGRTSAKETQYF
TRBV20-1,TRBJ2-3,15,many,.,TGCAGTGCTAGATCCCGTGCCCCGATCACAGATACGCAGTATTTT,CSARSRAPITDTQYF
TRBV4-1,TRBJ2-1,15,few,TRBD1,TGCGCCAGCAGTTTAGGGACAGGCCTTTTTAATGAGCAGTTCTTC,CASSLGTGLFNEQFF
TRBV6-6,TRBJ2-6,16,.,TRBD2,TGTGCCAGCAGTTACCGCGGGGGCTCTGGGGCCAACGTCCTGACTTTC,CASSYRGGSGANVLTF
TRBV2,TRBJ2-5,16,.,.,TGTGCCAGCAGTGAAGAGAGTCTGTGGGTCCGAGAGACCCAGTACTTC,CASSEESLWVRETQYF
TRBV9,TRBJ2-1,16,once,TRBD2,TGTGCCAGCAGCGTAGAATTGGGCGGGAGGATAAATGAGCAGTTCTTC,CASSVELGGRINEQFF
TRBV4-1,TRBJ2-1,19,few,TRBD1,TGCGCCAGCAGCCCGCGTACCGATGCAGGGGGCGGAGGCTACAATGAGCAGTTCTTC,CASSPRTDAGGGGYNEQFF
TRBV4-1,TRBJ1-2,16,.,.,TGCGCCAGCAGCCAAGATCCCGGAGGATCTAACTATGGCTACACCTTC,CASSQDPGGSNYGYTF
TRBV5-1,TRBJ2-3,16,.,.,TGCGCCAGCAGCTTGGCTGCTGGCCCCAGCACAGATACGCAGTATTTT,CASSLAAGPSTDTQYF
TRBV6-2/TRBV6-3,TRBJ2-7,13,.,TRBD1,TGTGCCAGCAGTCGAGGACAGGGGACCGAGCAGTACTTC,CASSRGQGTEQYF
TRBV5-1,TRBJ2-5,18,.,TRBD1,TGCGCCAGCAGCTACCGGGACAGGGGGCGCAACCGTTTAGAGACCCAGTACTTC,CASSYRDRGRNRLETQYF
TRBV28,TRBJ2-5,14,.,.,TGTGCCAGCAGCGCCCCGGGGTCCCAAGAGACCCAGTACTTC,CASSAPGSQETQYF
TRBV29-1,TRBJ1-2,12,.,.,TGCAGCGTTGAAGGCGGACGATATGGCTACACCTTC,CSVEGGRYGYTF
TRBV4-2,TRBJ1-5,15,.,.,TGTGCCAGCAGCCACCCCGGGGACCGCAATCAGCCCCAGCATTTT,CASSHPGDRNQPQHF
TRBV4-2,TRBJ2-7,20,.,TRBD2,TGTGCCAGCAGCCAAGATCAGGGCGGGGGAGCGACACGAGCCCAGAGAACCCAGTACTTC,CASSQDQGGGATRAQRTQYF
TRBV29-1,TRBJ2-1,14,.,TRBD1,TGCAGCGTTGAAAAGGACAGGGGCTCGATTGAGCAGTTCTTC,CSVEKDRGSIEQFF
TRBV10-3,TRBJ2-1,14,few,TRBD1,TGTGCCATCAGCGGGACAGGGAGGGCCAATGAGCAGTTCTTC,CAISGTGRANEQFF
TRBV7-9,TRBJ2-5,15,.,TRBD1,TGTGCCAGCAGCTTAACCGGGACAGTCCAAGAGACCCAGTACTTC,CASSLTGTVQETQYF
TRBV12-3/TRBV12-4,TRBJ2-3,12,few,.,TGTGCCAGCAGATTTAGGGCCGATACGCAGTATTTT,CASRFRADTQYF
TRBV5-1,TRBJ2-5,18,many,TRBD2,TGCGCCAGCCAATTCACTCCAGGGACTAGCGGGTACCAAGAGACCCAGTACTTC,CASQFTPGTSGYQETQYF
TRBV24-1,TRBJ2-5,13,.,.,TGTGCCACCAGTGATTCAGTTCAAGAGACCCAGTACTTC,CATSDSVQETQYF
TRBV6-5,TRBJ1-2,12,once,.,TGTGCCAGCAGTCCAGGGGCCCATGGCTACACCTTC,CASSPGAHGYTF